This T cell receptor beta chain is drawn from a study of Tregs in tolerant kidney transplant recipients. TCRdb keeps only in-frame clones here, not all; method: immunoSEQ multiplex PCR. The sample has around 77,000 clones; nearly 98% are singletons. CDR1 SGHRS and CDR2 YFSETQ come from the germline V gene. The CDR3 loop spans 12 amino acids. Trimming shortened V by 4 bases and J by 5 bases, and 8 bases separated the two germline ends. Unstimulated Tregs (CD4+CD25+CD127-) and CD4+CD25- non-Tregs were sorted from PBMCs. General study results and limits: Biological reproducibility was not directly addressed in this study. The small number of patients limits these findings pending further validation.

Concerning this clone: What it binds is unknown.

The receptor was isolated from a human donor who received a combined kidney and bone marrow transplant. The source was CD4+ T cells from blood, collected before the transplant. The chain is built from TRBV5-1 and TRBJ2-3; D gene uncertain. Here the CDR3 DNA reads TGCGCCAGCAGCCTGGCAGAAGATACGCAGTATTTT. Amino acids: CASSLAEDTQYF.